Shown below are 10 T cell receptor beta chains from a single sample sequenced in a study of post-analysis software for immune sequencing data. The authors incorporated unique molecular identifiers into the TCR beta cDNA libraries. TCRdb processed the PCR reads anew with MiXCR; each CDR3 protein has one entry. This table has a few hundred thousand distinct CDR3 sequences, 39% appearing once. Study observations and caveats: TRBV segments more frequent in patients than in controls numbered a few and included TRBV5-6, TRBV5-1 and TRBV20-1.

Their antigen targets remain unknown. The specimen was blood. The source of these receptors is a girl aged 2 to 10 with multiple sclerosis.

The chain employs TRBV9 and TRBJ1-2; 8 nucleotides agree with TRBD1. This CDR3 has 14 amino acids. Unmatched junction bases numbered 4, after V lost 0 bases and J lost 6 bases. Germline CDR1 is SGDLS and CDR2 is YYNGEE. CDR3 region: CASSVEDRANGYTF. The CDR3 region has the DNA TGTGCCAGCAGCGTAGAGGACAGGGCTAATGGCTACACCTTC.

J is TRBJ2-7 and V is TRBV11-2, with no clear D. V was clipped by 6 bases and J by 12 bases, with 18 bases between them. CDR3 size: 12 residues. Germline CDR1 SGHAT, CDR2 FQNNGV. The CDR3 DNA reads TGTGCCAGCAGTACTCTGCGACCCCGAATGTACTTC. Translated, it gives CASSTLRPRMYF. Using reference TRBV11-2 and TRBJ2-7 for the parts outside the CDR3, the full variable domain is EAGVAQSPRYKIIEKRQSVAFWCNPISGHATLYWYQQILGQGPKLLIQFQNNGVVDDSQLPKDRFSAERLKGVDSTLKIQPAKLEDSAVYLCASSTLRPRMYFGPGTRLTVT.

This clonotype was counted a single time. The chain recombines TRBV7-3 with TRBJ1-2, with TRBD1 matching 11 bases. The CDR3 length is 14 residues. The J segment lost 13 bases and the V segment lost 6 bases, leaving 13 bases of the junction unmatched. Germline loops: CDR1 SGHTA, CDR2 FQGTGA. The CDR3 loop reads CASSRDRGRDNLTF. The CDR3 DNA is TGTGCCAGCAGTCGGGACAGGGGGAGGGACAACCTCACCTTC.

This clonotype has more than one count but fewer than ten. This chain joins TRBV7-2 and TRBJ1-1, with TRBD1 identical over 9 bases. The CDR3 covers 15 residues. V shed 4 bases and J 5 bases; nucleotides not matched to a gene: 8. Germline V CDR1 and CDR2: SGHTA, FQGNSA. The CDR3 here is CASSSPQGAGTEAFF. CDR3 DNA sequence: TGTGCCAGCAGCTCCCCACAGGGGGCAGGTACTGAAGCTTTCTTT.

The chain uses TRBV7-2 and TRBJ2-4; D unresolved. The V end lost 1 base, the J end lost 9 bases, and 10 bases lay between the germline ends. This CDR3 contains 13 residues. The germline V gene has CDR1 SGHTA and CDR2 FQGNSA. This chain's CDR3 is CASSLDRDGIQYF. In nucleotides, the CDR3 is TGTGCCAGCAGCTTAGATAGGGATGGCATTCAGTACTTC. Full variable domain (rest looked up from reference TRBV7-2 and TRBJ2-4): GAGVSQSPSNKVTEKGKDVELRCDPISGHTALYWYRQSLGQGLEFLIYFQGNSAPDKSGLPSDRFSAERTGGSVSTLTIQRTQQEDSAVYLCASSLDRDGIQYFGAGTRLSVL.

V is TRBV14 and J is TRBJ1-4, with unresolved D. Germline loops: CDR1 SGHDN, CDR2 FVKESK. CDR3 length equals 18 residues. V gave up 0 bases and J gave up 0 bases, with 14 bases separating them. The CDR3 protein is CASSQDVVTTATNEKLFF. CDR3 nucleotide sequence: TGTGCCAGCAGCCAAGATGTCGTAACAACCGCAACTAATGAAAAACTGTTTTTT.

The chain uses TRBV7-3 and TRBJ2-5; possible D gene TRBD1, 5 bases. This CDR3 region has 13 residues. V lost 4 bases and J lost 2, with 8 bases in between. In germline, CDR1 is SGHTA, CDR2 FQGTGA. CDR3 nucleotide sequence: TGTGCCAGCAGCTCCAGACAGCAAGAGACCCAGTACTTC. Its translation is CASSSRQQETQYF.

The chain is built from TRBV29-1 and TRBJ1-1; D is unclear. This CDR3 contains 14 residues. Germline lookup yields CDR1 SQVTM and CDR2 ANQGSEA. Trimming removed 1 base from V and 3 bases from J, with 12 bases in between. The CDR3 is CSVEVFEGDTEAFF. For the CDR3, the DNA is TGCAGCGTTGAAGTTTTTGAGGGTGACACTGAAGCTTTCTTT.

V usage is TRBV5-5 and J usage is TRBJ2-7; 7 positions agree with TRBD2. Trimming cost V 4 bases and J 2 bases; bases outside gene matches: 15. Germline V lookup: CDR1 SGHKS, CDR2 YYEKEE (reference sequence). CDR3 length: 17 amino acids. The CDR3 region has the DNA TGTGCCAGCAGCCTCTCGCCGGGAGGTTGGGGGACCTACGAGCAGTACTTC. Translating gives CASSLSPGGWGTYEQYF.

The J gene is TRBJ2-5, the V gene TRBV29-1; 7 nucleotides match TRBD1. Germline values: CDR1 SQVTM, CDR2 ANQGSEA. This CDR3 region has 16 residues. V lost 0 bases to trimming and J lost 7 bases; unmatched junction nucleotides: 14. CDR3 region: CSVEDLSGQTYGTQYF. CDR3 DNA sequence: TGCAGCGTTGAAGACCTCTCGGGACAGACCTACGGGACCCAGTACTTC.